This T cell receptor beta chain is drawn from a study of T cells in Graves' hyperthyroidism and ophthalmopathy. This clonotype was observed a few times. The CDR3 consists of 16 residues. Per the germline V gene, CDR1 is SGHAT and CDR2 is FQNNGV. The V end lost 2 bases, the J end lost 7 bases, and 18 bases lay between the germline ends. Amplified TCR beta CDR3 regions derived from RNA transcripts. TCR CDR3 regions were first amplified by RT-PCR with HTBI primers. TCRdb processed the multiplex PCR reads anew with MiXCR; each CDR3 protein has one entry. Altogether under 400,000 distinct CDR3 sequences are present, 16% being singletons, with the ten largest covering roughly 31%. Patients counted as stable if ophthalmopathy did not develop within 18 months. It was 8.5 to 10 ml of fresh peripheral blood that supplied the PBMCs.

Source material: blood. This receptor was identified in a man younger than 45 with Graves' hyperthyroidism. The chain carries TRBV11-2 and TRBJ1-3; D might be TRBD1 (5 bases). For the CDR3, the DNA is TGTGCCAGCAGCTTACTACCCGGGCAGGGTAGGAACACCATATATTTT. This codes for CASSLLPGQGRNTIYF.